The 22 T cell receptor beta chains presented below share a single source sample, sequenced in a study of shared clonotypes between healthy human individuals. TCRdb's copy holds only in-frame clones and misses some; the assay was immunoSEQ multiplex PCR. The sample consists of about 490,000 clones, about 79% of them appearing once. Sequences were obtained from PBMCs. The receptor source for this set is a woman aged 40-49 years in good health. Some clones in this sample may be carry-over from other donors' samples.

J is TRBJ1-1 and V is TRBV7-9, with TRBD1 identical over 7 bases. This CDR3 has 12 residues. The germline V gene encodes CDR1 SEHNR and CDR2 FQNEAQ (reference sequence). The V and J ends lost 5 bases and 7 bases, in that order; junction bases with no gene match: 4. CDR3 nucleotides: TGTGCCAGCAGCCGAGACAGGGTTGAAGCTTTCTTT. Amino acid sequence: CASSRDRVEAFF.

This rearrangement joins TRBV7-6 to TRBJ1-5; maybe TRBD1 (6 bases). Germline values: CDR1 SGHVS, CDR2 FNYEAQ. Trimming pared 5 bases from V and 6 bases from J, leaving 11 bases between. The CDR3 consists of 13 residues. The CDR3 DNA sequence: TGTGCCAGCAGCATACAGGGTGGTCAGCCCCAGCATTTT. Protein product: CASSIQGGQPQHF.

The CDR3 nucleotides read TGTGCCAGCAGTATGGGGAGCACAGATACGCAGTATTTT. It yields the protein CASSMGSTDTQYF. V usage is TRBV5-4 and J usage is TRBJ2-3; no definite D call. The V end was cut by 5 bases, the J end by 0 bases, with 7 bases between. CDR3 length: 13 residues. Per germline, CDR1 SGHNT and CDR2 YYREEE (reference sequence).

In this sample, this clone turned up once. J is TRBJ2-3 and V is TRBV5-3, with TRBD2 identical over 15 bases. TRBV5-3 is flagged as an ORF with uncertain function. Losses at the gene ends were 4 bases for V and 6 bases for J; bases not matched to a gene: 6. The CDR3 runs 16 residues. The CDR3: CARSRGTSGRRDTQYF. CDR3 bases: TGTGCCAGAAGCCGAGGGACTAGCGGGAGGAGGGATACGCAGTATTTT.

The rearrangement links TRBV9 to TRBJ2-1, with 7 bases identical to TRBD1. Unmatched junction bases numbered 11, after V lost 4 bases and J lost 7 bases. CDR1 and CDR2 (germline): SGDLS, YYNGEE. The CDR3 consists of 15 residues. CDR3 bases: TGTGCCAGCAGCTTAGACTACAGGGGTTGGAATGAGCAGTTCTTC. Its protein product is CASSLDYRGWNEQFF. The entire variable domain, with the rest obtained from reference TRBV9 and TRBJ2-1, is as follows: DSGVTQTPKHLITATGQRVTLRCSPRSGDLSVYWYQQSLDQGLQFLIQYYNGEERAKGNILERFSAQQFPDLHSELNLSSLELGDSALYFCASSLDYRGWNEQFFGPGTRLTVL.

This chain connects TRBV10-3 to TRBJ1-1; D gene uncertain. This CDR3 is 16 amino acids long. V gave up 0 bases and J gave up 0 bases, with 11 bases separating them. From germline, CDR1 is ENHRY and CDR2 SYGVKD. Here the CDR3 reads CAISESTLGLNTEAFF. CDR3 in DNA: TGTGCCATCAGTGAGTCGACCCTCGGCCTGAACACTGAAGCTTTCTTT.

The CDR3 loop is CASSPTSARTEQYF. CDR3 DNA: TGTGCCAGCAGCCCGACTAGCGCCAGGACGGAGCAGTACTTC. This chain connects TRBV11-3 to TRBJ2-7; 8 bases are a match to TRBD2. The CDR3 is made up of 14 amino acids. V shed 5 bases, J shed 7 bases, and the junction held 10 bases outside the gene matches. CDR1 SGHNT and CDR2 YENEEA come from the germline V gene.

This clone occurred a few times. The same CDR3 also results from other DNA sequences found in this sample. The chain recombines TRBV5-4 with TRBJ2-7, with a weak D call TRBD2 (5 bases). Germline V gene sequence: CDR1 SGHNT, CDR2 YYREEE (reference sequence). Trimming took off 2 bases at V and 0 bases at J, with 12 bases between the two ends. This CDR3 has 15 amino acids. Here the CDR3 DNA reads TGTGCCAGCAGCTTAAGCGGAGCTATCTCCTACGAGCAGTACTTC. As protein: CASSLSGAISYEQYF. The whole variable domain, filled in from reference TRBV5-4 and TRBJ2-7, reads ETGVTQSPTHLIKTRGQQVTLRCSSQSGHNTVSWYQQALGQGPQFIFQYYREEENGRGNFPPRFSGLQFPNYSSELNVNALELDDSALYLCASSLSGAISYEQYFGPGTRLTVT.

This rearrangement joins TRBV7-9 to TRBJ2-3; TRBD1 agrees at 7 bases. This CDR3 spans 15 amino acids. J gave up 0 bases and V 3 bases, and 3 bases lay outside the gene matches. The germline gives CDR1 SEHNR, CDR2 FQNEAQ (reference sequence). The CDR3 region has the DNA TGTGCCAGCAGCTTGGGACAGCTTAGCACAGATACGCAGTATTTT. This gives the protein CASSLGQLSTDTQYF.

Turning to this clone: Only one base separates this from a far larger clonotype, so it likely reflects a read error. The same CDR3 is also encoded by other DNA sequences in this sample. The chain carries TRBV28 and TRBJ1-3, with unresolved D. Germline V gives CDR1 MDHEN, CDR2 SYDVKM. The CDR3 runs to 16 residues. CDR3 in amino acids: CASSQPVRAQGNTIYF. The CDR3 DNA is TGTGCTAGCAGTCAACCTGTACGGGCACAGGGAAACACCATATATTTT. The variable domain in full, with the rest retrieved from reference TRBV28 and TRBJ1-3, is DVKVTQSSRYLVKRTGEKVFLECVQDMDHENMFWYRQDPGLGLRLIYFSYDVKMKEKGDIPEGYSVSREKKERFSLILESASTNQTSMYLCASSQPVRAQGNTIYFGEGSWLTVV.

CDR3 region: CASSFEMKDTQYF. Written as DNA, the CDR3 is TGTGCCAGCTCATTCGAGATGAAAGATACGCAGTATTTT. The rearrangement links TRBV18 to TRBJ2-3; unclear D gene. Germline V gives CDR1 KGHSH, CDR2 LQKENI. The V end lost 5 bases, the J end lost 5 bases, and 11 bases lay between the germline ends. The CDR3 runs to 13 residues.

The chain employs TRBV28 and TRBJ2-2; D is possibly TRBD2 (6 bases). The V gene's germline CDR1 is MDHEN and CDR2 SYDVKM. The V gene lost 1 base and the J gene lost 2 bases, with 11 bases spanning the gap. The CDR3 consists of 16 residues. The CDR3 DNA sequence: TGTGCCAGCAGTTTATACGGGAGAGGTAACACCGGGGAGCTGTTTTTT. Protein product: CASSLYGRGNTGELFF.

The CDR3 protein is CASKLAGSYEQYF. CDR3 in DNA: TGCGCCAGCAAACTAGCGGGATCCTACGAGCAGTACTTC. The rearrangement joins TRBV5-1 to TRBJ2-7; TRBD2 aligns across 10 bases. Unmatched junction bases numbered 1, after V lost 6 bases and J lost 1 base. CDR1 is SGHRS, CDR2 YFSETQ, per germline. The CDR3 has 13 residues.

DNA of the CDR3: TGTGCCAGCAGCCAAGGACAATTACTGGGCGGGCAGTACTTC. Protein product: CASSQGQLLGGQYF. V usage is TRBV14 and J usage is TRBJ2-7; D call uncertain. CDR1 is SGHDN and CDR2 is FVKESK in the germline V gene. V dropped 1 base and J dropped 9 bases, with 16 bases sitting between them. The CDR3 contains 14 residues.

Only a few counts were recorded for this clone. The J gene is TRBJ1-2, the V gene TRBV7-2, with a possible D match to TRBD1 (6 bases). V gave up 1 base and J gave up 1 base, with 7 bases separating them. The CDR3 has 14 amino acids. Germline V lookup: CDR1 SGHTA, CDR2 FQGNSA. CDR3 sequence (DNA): TGTGCCAGCAGCTTAGAGGGGGTTAACTATGGCTACACCTTC. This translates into CASSLEGVNYGYTF.

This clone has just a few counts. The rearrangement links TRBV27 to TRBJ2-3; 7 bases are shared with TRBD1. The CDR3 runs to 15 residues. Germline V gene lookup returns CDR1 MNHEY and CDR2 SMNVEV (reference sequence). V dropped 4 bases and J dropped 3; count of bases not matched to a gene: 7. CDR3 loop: CASSSPGQRTDTQYF. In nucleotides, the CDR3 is TGTGCCAGCAGTTCACCGGGACAGAGGACAGATACGCAGTATTTT.

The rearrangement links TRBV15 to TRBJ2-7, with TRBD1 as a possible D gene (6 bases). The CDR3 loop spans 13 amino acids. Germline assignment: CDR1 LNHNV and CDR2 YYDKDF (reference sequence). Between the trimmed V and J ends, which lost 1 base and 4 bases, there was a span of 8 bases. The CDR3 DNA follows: TGTGCCACCAGCAGAGGCACAGGGTACGAGCAGTACTTC. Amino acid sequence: CATSRGTGYEQYF.

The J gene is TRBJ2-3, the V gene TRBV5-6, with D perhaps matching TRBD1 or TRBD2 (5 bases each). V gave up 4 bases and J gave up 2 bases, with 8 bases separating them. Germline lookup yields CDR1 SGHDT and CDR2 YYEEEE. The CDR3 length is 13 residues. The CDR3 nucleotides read TGTGCCAGCAGCCCGGGGACCACAGATACGCAGTATTTT. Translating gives CASSPGTTDTQYF.

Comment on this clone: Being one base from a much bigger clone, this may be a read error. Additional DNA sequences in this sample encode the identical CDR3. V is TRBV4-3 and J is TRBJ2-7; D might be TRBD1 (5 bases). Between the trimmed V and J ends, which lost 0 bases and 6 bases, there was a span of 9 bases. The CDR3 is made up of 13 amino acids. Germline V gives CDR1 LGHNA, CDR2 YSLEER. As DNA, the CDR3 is TGCGCCAGCAGCCAAGAGGTGGGGCCCGAGCAGTACTTC. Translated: CASSQEVGPEQYF.

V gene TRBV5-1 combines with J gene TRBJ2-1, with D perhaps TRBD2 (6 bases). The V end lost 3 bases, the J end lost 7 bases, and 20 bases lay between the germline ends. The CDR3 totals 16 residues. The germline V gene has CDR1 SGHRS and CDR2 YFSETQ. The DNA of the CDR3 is TGCGCCAGCAGCTCCACCGGGACTCTCCGGTTTAATGAGCAGTTCTTC. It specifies CASSSTGTLRFNEQFF.

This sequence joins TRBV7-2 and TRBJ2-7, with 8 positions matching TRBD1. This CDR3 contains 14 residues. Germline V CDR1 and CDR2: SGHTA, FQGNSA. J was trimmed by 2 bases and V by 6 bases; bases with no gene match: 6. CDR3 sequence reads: CASSMTGDPYEQYF. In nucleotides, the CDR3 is TGTGCCAGCAGTATGACAGGGGACCCCTACGAGCAGTACTTC.

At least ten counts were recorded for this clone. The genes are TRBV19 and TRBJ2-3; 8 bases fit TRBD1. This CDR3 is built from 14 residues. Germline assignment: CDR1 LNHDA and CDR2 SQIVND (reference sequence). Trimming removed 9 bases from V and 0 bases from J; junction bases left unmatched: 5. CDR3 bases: TGTGCCAGCAGGACAGGGACTAGCACAGATACGCAGTATTTT. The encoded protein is CASRTGTSTDTQYF.